These 17 T cell receptor beta chains were sequenced from one sample in a study of shared clonotypes between healthy human individuals. The assay was immunoSEQ multiplex PCR, and TCRdb's table has in-frame clones only and misses some. The profile covers about 1 million clones, with around 75% appearing a single time and around 1.4% taken by the ten largest. The specimen was memory CD4+ T cells sorted from blood. The subset: CD45RA-negative fraction. All receptors come from a man between 18 and 35 years old in good health.

This chain links TRBV5-4 with TRBJ2-3; TRBD2 matches at 10 bases. The V gene's germline CDR1 is SGHNT and CDR2 YYREEE (reference sequence). With V trimmed by 3 bases and J by 0 bases, 4 bases remained unmatched. This CDR3 contains 16 residues. CDR3 in amino acids: CASSSPTSGSTDTQYF. The CDR3 DNA sequence: TGTGCCAGCAGCTCCCCGACTAGCGGGAGCACAGATACGCAGTATTTT.

V gene TRBV6-5 combines with J gene TRBJ1-5; D not resolved. The CDR3 totals 13 residues. V was clipped by 4 bases and J by 9 bases, with 13 bases between them. Germline CDR1 MNHEY, CDR2 SVGAGI. The CDR3 nucleotides are TGTGCCAGCAGTTCCTCCACGGCTCGGCCCCAGCATTTT. Translation gives CASSSSTARPQHF.

The V call is TRBV10-2, the J call TRBJ2-1; D is possibly TRBD2 (7 bases). Germline lookup yields CDR1 WSHSY and CDR2 SAAADI. V was pared by 0 bases and J by 9 bases, with 12 bases between. CDR3 length: 14 residues. The CDR3 region is CASSESYRGGEQFF. In DNA, the CDR3 is TGCGCCAGCAGTGAGTCTTATAGGGGGGGTGAGCAGTTCTTC.

This clone was recorded once. The chain combines TRBV5-1 with TRBJ2-1; 12 bases map to TRBD2. The CDR3 is 15 residues long. V shed 6 bases, J shed 5 bases, and the junction held 6 bases outside the gene matches. The germline gives CDR1 SGHRS, CDR2 YFSETQ. The CDR3 sequence is CASTGLAGSNNEQFF. For the CDR3, the DNA is TGCGCCAGCACCGGACTAGCGGGGAGTAACAATGAGCAGTTCTTC.

The chain combines TRBV4-3 with TRBJ2-7, with TRBD1 as a possible D gene (5 bases). This CDR3 comprises 17 residues. V was shortened by 0 bases and J by 0 bases, with 15 bases between the two germline ends. The germline V gene encodes CDR1 LGHNA and CDR2 YSLEER. This chain's CDR3 is CASSQDISRVISYEQYF. The CDR3 nucleotides are TGCGCCAGCAGCCAAGATATAAGCAGGGTGATCTCCTACGAGCAGTACTTC.

The rearrangement uses TRBV10-3 and TRBJ1-5, with 7 bases matching TRBD1. CDR3 length: 18 amino acids. The germline V gene encodes CDR1 ENHRY and CDR2 SYGVKD. V dropped 3 bases and J dropped 2; count of bases not matched to a gene: 13. CDR3: CAISDTSPDRDGNQPQHF. The CDR3 nucleotides are TGTGCCATCAGTGATACCTCCCCAGACAGGGATGGCAATCAGCCCCAGCATTTT.

The rearrangement links TRBV5-4 to TRBJ1-2; D is undetermined. Germline V gene sequence: CDR1 SGHNT, CDR2 YYREEE (reference sequence). V was trimmed by 0 bases and J by 2 bases, leaving 8 bases between them. The length of the CDR3 is 14 residues. CDR3 sequence: CASSLVGRNYGYTF. The CDR3 nucleotides read TGTGCCAGCAGCTTGGTTGGCAGGAACTATGGCTACACCTTC.

The rearrangement links TRBV9 to TRBJ2-7, with TRBD1 matching over 7 bases. Germline-derived CDR1 and CDR2 are SGDLS and YYNGEE. The CDR3 sequence is 14 residues long. V was pared by 1 base and J by 2 bases, with 3 bases of the junction left unmatched. The CDR3 DNA is TGTGCCAGCAGCGTACGGGACAGCACCTACGAGCAGTACTTC. Protein sequence: CASSVRDSTYEQYF.

This sequence joins TRBV29-1 and TRBJ2-2; D is unresolved. The CDR3 sequence is 12 residues long. Trimming took 4 bases from V and 7 from J, leaving 10 bases between them. Germline V gene lookup returns CDR1 SQVTM and CDR2 ANQGSEA. CDR3 coding DNA: TGCAGCGTTGGTTTTAGTCGCGGGGAGCTGTTTTTT. Its protein product is CSVGFSRGELFF.

The rearrangement links TRBV7-9 to TRBJ1-3; no firm D call. The CDR3 spans 16 residues. Germline V gene data show CDR1 as SEHNR and CDR2 as FQNEAQ (reference sequence). V was pared by 5 bases and J by 4 bases, with 18 bases between. CDR3 nucleotide sequence: TGTGCCAGCAGCGCCCACGAAAGGGAGATCGGAAACACCATATATTTT. Its translation is CASSAHEREIGNTIYF.

This rearrangement joins TRBV2 to TRBJ1-6; 12 nucleotides align to TRBD1. Germline CDR1 and CDR2: SNHLY and FYNNEI. After removal of 5 bases from V and 1 base from J, the junction contained 9 bases not matched to a gene. The CDR3 length is 19 residues. CDR3 region: CASSTTPGQGASYNSPLHF. The CDR3 DNA is TGTGCCAGCAGTACTACCCCGGGACAGGGGGCTTCCTATAATTCACCCCTCCACTTT.

CDR3 protein: CASSARNTGELFF. The CDR3 region has the DNA TGCGCCAGCAGTGCCAGGAACACCGGGGAGCTGTTTTTT. This chain connects TRBV10-1 to TRBJ2-2; unclear D gene. The length of the CDR3 is 13 residues. Per germline, CDR1 WNHNN and CDR2 SYGVQD (reference sequence). The V and J ends lost 4 bases and 1 base respectively, with 4 bases between them.

This clone was detected only a few times. The chain joins TRBV6-1 to TRBJ1-2; 11 nucleotides line up with TRBD1. J was trimmed by 7 bases and V by 5 bases; bases with no gene match: 9. The CDR3 spans 15 residues. The germline CDR1 and CDR2 sequences are MNHNS and SASEGT. The CDR3 DNA sequence: TGTGCCAGCAGTAGAGAGGACAGGGGGCGTGGTGGCTACACCTTC. This gives the protein CASSREDRGRGGYTF.

Remarks on this clone: A much larger clone is a single base away; this may be a read error. This sample also contains other DNA sequences that code for the same CDR3. V is TRBV2 and J is TRBJ1-2, with D unresolved. Germline V gene lookup returns CDR1 SNHLY and CDR2 FYNNEI. The CDR3 runs 14 residues. CDR3 nucleotide sequence: TGTGCCAGCAGTGAAGTAGCCGGGAACTATGGCTACACTTTC. It translates to CASSEVAGNYGYTF.

The chain is built from TRBV6-5 and TRBJ2-2; D not certain. Germline V lookup: CDR1 MNHEY, CDR2 SVGAGI. The length of the CDR3 is 14 residues. V lost 7 bases and J 1 base, leaving 10 bases between the germline ends. The CDR3: CASTSKGNTGELFF. In DNA form, the CDR3 reads TGTGCCAGCACCTCCAAAGGGAACACCGGGGAGCTGTTTTTT.

The chain joins TRBV18 to TRBJ1-4; 8 positions agree with TRBD1. CDR3 length equals 14 residues. With V trimmed by 4 bases and J by 8 bases, 6 bases remained unmatched. The germline CDR1 and CDR2 sequences are KGHSH and LQKENI. The CDR3 loop reads CASSRQGKGEKLFF. The CDR3 DNA reads as TGTGCCAGCTCACGACAGGGGAAAGGCGAAAAACTGTTTTTT.

The chain links TRBV5-1 to TRBJ2-5; the D is unclear. V was pared by 3 bases and J by 2 bases, with 14 bases between. The CDR3 runs 15 residues. Germline assignment: CDR1 SGHRS and CDR2 YFSETQ. The CDR3 region is CASSSAVGPQETQYF. DNA for the CDR3: TGCGCCAGCAGCTCAGCTGTGGGCCCTCAAGAGACCCAGTACTTC.